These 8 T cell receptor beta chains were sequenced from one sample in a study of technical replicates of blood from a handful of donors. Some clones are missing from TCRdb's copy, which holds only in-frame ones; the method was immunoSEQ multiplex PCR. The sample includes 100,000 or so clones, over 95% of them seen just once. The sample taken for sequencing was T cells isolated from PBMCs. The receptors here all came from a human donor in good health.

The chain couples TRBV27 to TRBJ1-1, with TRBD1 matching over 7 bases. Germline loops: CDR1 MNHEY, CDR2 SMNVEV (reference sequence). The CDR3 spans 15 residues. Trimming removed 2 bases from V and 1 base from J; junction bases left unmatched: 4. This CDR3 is CASSLVSGGNTEAFF. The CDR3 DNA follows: TGTGCCAGCAGTTTAGTATCAGGGGGGAACACTGAAGCTTTCTTT.

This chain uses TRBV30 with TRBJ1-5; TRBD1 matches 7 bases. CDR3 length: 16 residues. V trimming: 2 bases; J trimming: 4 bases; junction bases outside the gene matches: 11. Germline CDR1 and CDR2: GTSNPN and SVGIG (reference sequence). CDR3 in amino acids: CAWSYPGGQRNQPQHF. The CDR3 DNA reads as TGTGCCTGGAGTTACCCCGGGGGACAGAGAAATCAGCCCCAGCATTTT.

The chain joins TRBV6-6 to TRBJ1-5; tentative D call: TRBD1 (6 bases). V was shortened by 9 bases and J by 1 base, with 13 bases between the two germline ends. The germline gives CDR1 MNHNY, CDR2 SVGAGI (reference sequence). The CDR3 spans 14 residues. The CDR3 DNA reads TGTGCCAGTTACGGGGGGGCGAGCAATCAGCCCCAGCATTTT. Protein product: CASYGGASNQPQHF.

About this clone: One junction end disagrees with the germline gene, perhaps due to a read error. CDR3: CASSLEARGNQPQHF. DNA for the CDR3: TGTGCCAGTAGTCTAGAGGCCAGGGGCAATCAGCCCCAGCATTTT. J is TRBJ1-5 and V is TRBV19; TRBD1 is a possible D gene (5 bases). The length of the CDR3 is 15 residues. Germline CDR1 LNHDA, CDR2 SQIVND (reference sequence).

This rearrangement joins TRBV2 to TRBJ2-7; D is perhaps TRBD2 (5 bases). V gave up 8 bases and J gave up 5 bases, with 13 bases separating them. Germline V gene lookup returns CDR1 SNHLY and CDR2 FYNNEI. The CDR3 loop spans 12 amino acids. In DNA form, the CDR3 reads TGTGCCAGCTTTGAGGGATCCGACGAGCAGTACTTC. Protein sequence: CASFEGSDEQYF. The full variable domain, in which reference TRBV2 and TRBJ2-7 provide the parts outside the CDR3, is EPEVTQTPSHQVTQMGQEVILRCVPISNHLYFYWYRQILGQKVEFLVSFYNNEISEKSEIFDDQFSVERPDGSNFTLKIRSTKLEDSAMYFCASFEGSDEQYFGPGTRLTVT.

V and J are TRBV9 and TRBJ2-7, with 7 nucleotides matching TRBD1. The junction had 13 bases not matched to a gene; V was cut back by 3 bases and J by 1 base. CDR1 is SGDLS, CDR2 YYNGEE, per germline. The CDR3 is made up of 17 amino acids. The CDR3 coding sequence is TGTGCCAGCAGCGCCAGTCAGACAGGGTATCGATCCTACGAGCAGTACTTC. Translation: CASSASQTGYRSYEQYF.

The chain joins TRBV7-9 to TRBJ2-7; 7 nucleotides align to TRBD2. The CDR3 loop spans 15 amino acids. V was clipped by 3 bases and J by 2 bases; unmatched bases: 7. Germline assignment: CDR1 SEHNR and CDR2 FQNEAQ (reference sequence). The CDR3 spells CASSLVVAGAYEQYF. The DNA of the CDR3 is TGTGCCAGCAGCTTGGTGGTGGCGGGAGCCTACGAGCAGTACTTC. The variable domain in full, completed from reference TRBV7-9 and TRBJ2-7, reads DTGVSQNPRHKITKRGQNVTFRCDPISEHNRLYWYRQTLGQGPEFLTYFQNEAQLEKSRLLSDRFSAERPKGSFSTLEIQRTEQGDSAMYLCASSLVVAGAYEQYFGPGTRLTVT.

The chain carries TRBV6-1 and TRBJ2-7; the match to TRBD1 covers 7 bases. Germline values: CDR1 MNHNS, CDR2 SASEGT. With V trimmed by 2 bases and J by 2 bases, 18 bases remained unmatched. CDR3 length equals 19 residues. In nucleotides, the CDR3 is TGTGCCAGCAGTGAACGGGCCCGAATGACCGGGACAGAAACCTACGAGCAGTACTTC. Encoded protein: CASSERARMTGTETYEQYF.